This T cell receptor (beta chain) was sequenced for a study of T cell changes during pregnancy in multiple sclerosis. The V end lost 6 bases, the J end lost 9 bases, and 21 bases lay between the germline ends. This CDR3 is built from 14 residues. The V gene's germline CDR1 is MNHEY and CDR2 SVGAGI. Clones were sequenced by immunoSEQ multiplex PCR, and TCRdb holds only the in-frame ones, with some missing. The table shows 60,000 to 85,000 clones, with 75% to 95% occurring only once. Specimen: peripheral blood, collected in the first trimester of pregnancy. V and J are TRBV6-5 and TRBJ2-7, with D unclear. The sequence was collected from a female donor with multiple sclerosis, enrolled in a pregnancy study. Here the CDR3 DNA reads TGTGCCAGCAGCCCGACACCCCCAGTGATGGTGCAGTACTTC. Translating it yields CASSPTPPVMVQYF.